A selection of T cell receptor beta chains follows, all from one sample in a study of CXCR3-negative and CXCR3-positive naive CD8 T cells. TCRdb reprocessed the 5' RACE reads and stores each CDR3 protein as one record, lacking DNA. Its clone listing holds about 110,000 distinct CDR3 sequences. Sample: naive CXCR3+ CD8+ T cells from blood. These receptors came from a human donor in good health. Some clones in this sample may be carry-over from other donors' samples. CDR3s include the opening cysteine and the closing phenylalanine or tryptophan.

CDR3 protein | J gene | V gene
CSVEGLYTEAFF | TRBJ1-1 | TRBV29-1
CASSQDRTLNEAFF | TRBJ1-1 | TRBV4-3
CSARSTTDTQYF | TRBJ2-3 | TRBV20-1
CASSLVYGRQDIQYF | TRBJ2-4 | TRBV11-2
CAFHRPSFLNEQYF | TRBJ2-7 | TRBV30
CASSQEAGLLEQYF | TRBJ2-7 | TRBV4-2
CASAGTSTDTQYF | TRBJ2-3 | TRBV19
CASSYLGEETQYF | TRBJ2-5 | TRBV6-5
CASTEGDLNTEAFF | TRBJ1-1 | TRBV7-2
CASSWGQGPGQPQHF | TRBJ1-5 | TRBV12-3/TRBV12-4
CASSQFSGNEQYF | TRBJ2-7 | TRBV3-1
CASSTQTSGTTDTQYF | TRBJ2-3 | TRBV12-3/TRBV12-4
CASSLDTNTEAFF | TRBJ1-1 | TRBV7-3
CASAGREYNEQFF | TRBJ2-1 | TRBV6-2/TRBV6-3
CASSPRGGDYEQYF | TRBJ2-7 | TRBV11-2